Following are 5 T cell receptor beta chains from one sample sequenced in a study of blood T cell repertoires in COVID-19. The data were produced by immunoSEQ multiplex PCR, yet TCRdb's version contains in-frame clones alone and is incomplete. Of some 240,000 clones in the sample, over 70% were seen once. Sample: PBMCs or T cells enriched from blood (not recorded which). These receptors were taken from a middle-aged woman who had been exposed to COVID-19.

V usage is TRBV6-5 and J usage is TRBJ1-2; 7 nucleotides match TRBD1. The CDR3 is made up of 14 amino acids. Losses at the gene ends were 2 bases for V and 1 base for J; bases not matched to a gene: 1. CDR1 and CDR2 (germline): MNHEY, SVGAGI. CDR3 bases: TGTGCCAGCAGTTACGCAGGGGGTAACTATGGCTACACCTTC. This sequence encodes CASSYAGGNYGYTF.

The V gene is TRBV10-3, the J gene TRBJ1-6, with 9 bases that match TRBD1. The CDR3 extends over 15 amino acids. J was trimmed by 2 bases and V by 10 bases; bases with no gene match: 6. CDR1 and CDR2 (germline): ENHRY, SYGVKD. CDR3 nucleotides: TGTGCCAATCCGGGACAGGGTCCCTATAATTCACCCCTCCACTTT. Translated: CANPGQGPYNSPLHF.

The chain joins TRBV11-2 to TRBJ1-4, with 8 bases lining up with TRBD1. Germline values: CDR1 SGHAT, CDR2 FQNNGV. V lost 5 bases and J lost 6; bases outside the gene matches: 8. The CDR3 is 15 amino acids. As DNA, the CDR3 is TGTGCCAGCAGCCCTGGACAGGGTCGGTATGAAAAACTGTTTTTT. Its translation: CASSPGQGRYEKLFF. The full variable domain, in which reference TRBV11-2 and TRBJ1-4 provide the parts outside the CDR3, is EAGVAQSPRYKIIEKRQSVAFWCNPISGHATLYWYQQILGQGPKLLIQFQNNGVVDDSQLPKDRFSAERLKGVDSTLKIQPAKLEDSAVYLCASSPGQGRYEKLFFGSGTQLSVL.

J is TRBJ1-5 and V is TRBV19; TRBD1 aligns across 7 bases. The J segment lost 0 bases and the V segment lost 7 bases, leaving 6 bases of the junction unmatched. The CDR3 has 15 residues. Germline CDR1 reads LNHDA; CDR2 reads SQIVND (reference sequence). The CDR3 DNA reads TGTGCCAGTACACGACAGGGAATTAGCAATCAGCCCCAGCATTTT. It encodes CASTRQGISNQPQHF.

A single count supports this clone. This chain connects TRBV19 to TRBJ1-1; possibly TRBD1 for D (5 bases). Deletions cut 5 bases from V and 2 bases from J, with 21 bases between. The CDR3 sequence is 17 residues long. Germline CDR1 LNHDA, CDR2 SQIVND (reference sequence). Here the CDR3 reads CASSPWSGKTLNTEAFF. The CDR3 region has the DNA TGTGCCAGTAGTCCTTGGTCAGGGAAGACCCTCAACACTGAAGCTTTCTTT.